This TCR beta chain was identified during a study of regulatory T cells in long-lasting Graves disease. Looking at the study overall: The term persistent Graves' disease signified upward of 5 years on antithyroid drugs with positive TSH receptor antibodies.

Germline-derived CDR1 and CDR2 are MDHEN and SYDVKM. Trimming at V came to 10 bases and at J to 5 bases, leaving 6 bases not matched to a gene. CDR3 length equals 12 residues. Indicated time point: persistent/refractory GD, antithyroid drugs over 5 years with positive TRAb. Isolated PBMC RNA provided the starting material for the TCR library. A note on this clonotype: What it binds is unknown.

Study results and caveats: Accuracy could have been hurt by small sample size. Persistent cases favored TRBV28, TRBJ1-2 and TRBJ2-5.

Investigators prepared the TCR beta libraries by applying iRepertoire HTBI primers and Arm-PCR of CDR3 regions. Each CDR3 protein is one row after TCRdb ran MiXCR on the multiplex PCR reads. This repertoire shows 350,000 to 450,000 distinct CDR3 sequences, approximately 25% found once; its top ten account for around a quarter. The TCR sequence derives from a woman in her forties with Graves disease. The chain links TRBV28 to TRBJ2-7; 9 nucleotides agree with TRBD1. The sequencing here drew on peripheral blood mononuclear cells (PBMCs), taken when the disease was refractory, from a patient treated with antithyroid drugs. CDR3 protein: CATNRGLNEQYF. The CDR3 DNA reads TGTGCCACTAACAGGGGGCTGAACGAGCAGTACTTC.